The next 6 T cell receptor beta chains were all read from a single sample in a study of T cells in localized non-small cell lung cancer. Some clones are missing from TCRdb's copy, which holds only in-frame ones; the method was immunoSEQ multiplex PCR. This table holds 1,200 to 1,500 clones, over 15% found once. This specimen was lung tumor tissue, taken before any cancer treatment. These TCRs come from a woman between 40 and 69 years old with stage I lung adenocarcinoma.

This clone is termed medium-sized. This chain connects TRBV6-8 to TRBJ2-1; the D gene is possibly TRBD1 (5 bases). Germline V gene sequence: CDR1 MNHGY, CDR2 SAAAGT. Trimming took off 6 bases at V and 4 bases at J, with 10 bases between the two ends. The CDR3 is 13 amino acids. The chain's CDR3 is CASRSDSYNEQFF. Written as DNA, the CDR3 is TGTGCCAGCAGGTCCGACAGTTACAATGAGCAGTTCTTC.

V usage is TRBV19 and J usage is TRBJ1-1; the D gene is possibly TRBD1 (5 bases). The V gene lost 7 bases and the J gene lost 3 bases, with 18 bases spanning the gap. The CDR3 length is 15 residues. CDR1 LNHDA and CDR2 SQIVND come from the germline V gene (reference sequence). CDR3: CASTAGKLEDTEAFF. The CDR3 bases are TGTGCCAGTACGGCAGGGAAATTAGAGGACACTGAAGCTTTCTTT.

The chain carries TRBV5-1 and TRBJ2-2, with a tentative D call TRBD1 (6 bases). The CDR3 is 16 amino acids. V lost 3 bases and J 4 bases, leaving 16 bases between the germline ends. The germline CDR1 and CDR2 sequences are SGHRS and YFSETQ. In nucleotides, the CDR3 is TGCGCCAGCAGCTCGTCAGGGGTCCGGGGCACCGGGGAGCTGTTTTTT. Protein sequence: CASSSSGVRGTGELFF.

The chain employs TRBV19 and TRBJ1-5; TRBD1 aligns across 10 bases. V lost 5 bases and J lost 4; bases outside the gene matches: 8. CDR1 and CDR2 (germline): LNHDA, SQIVND (reference sequence). This CDR3 contains 16 residues. CDR3 residues: CASSAGTGARNQPQHF. The CDR3, as DNA: TGTGCCAGTAGTGCCGGGACAGGGGCACGGAATCAGCCCCAGCATTTT.

The J gene is TRBJ1-5, the V gene TRBV9; TRBD1 might be the D (6 bases). V was clipped by 5 bases and J by 1 base, with 13 bases between them. Looked up from germline, CDR1 is SGDLS and CDR2 is YYNGEE. The CDR3 consists of 15 residues. The CDR3 loop is CASSGRGTSNQPQHF. CDR3 sequence (DNA): TGTGCCAGCAGTGGCCGGGGGACAAGCAATCAGCCCCAGCATTTT.

A few counts support this clone. The V call is TRBV9, the J call TRBJ2-2; no reliable D call. Deletions cut 0 bases from V and 6 bases from J, with 3 bases between. Germline V gene data show CDR1 as SGDLS and CDR2 as YYNGEE. The CDR3 runs to 12 residues. The CDR3 loop is CASSVVPGELFF. The CDR3 nucleotides are TGTGCCAGCAGCGTAGTCCCCGGGGAGCTGTTTTTT.